This T cell receptor beta chain was sequenced during a study of molecular identifiers for immune sequencing clone quantification. General study results and limits: Jurkat TCR RNA spiked in from one cell could reportedly be detected among about a million naive cells. In CMV-specific effectors, clones above 20 copies held over 99% of molecules; naive, under 1%.

Bulk TCR library preparation followed previously described methods with listed TCR primers. TCRdb independently ran MiXCR on the PCR reads; one entry per CDR3 protein. Of some 680,000 distinct CDR3 sequences listed, 25% are singletons. From germline, CDR1 is MNHEY and CDR2 SMNVEV (reference sequence). V was trimmed by 5 bases and J by 2 bases, leaving 7 bases between them. The CDR3 sequence is 12 residues long. This clonotype was seen many times. The antigen is not known. CD8+CD4-CCR7+CD45RA+ sorting gave the naive CD8 T cells. Sequenced input: naive CD8+ T cells from blood, with Jurkat cell RNA spiked in. The subset is: FACS-sorted CD8+CD4-CCR7+CD45RA+ naive T cells. This TCR was recovered from a human donor in good health. Some libraries in this study had Jurkat cell RNA spiked in. The chain joins TRBV27 to TRBJ2-7, with D unresolved. The CDR3 nucleotides are TGTGCCAGCAGTCGCGGACCCTACGAGCAGTACTTC. This codes for CASSRGPYEQYF.